The clone carrying this TCR beta chain has just a few counts. The germline V gene encodes CDR1 SGHRS and CDR2 YFSETQ. Germline trimming cut 4 bases from V and 5 bases from J; bases unmatched to any gene: 7. This CDR3 has 14 residues. This sample was taken from a study of blood T cell repertoires in COVID-19. Study-wide background: Both acute and convalescent COVID-19 samples were obtained from the United States, Italy and Spain. The analysed material was cDNA or gDNA that came from T cells, B-cell-depleted T cells, or PBMCs.

Produced via immunoSEQ multiplex PCR; TCRdb's table is partial and in-frame only. Here the sample spans some 260,000 clones, 60% to 75% being singletons. The receptor was isolated from a woman older than 75 with acute or convalescent COVID-19. What was sequenced was peripheral blood. V usage is TRBV5-1 and J usage is TRBJ1-1; 8 positions agree with TRBD1. CDR3 amino acids: CASSAQGGETEAFF. In nucleotides, the CDR3 is TGCGCCAGCAGCGCACAGGGGGGCGAGACTGAAGCTTTCTTT.